The present TCR beta chain was sequenced within a study of blood T cells in healthy people across ages. Sample-barcoded 5' priming and a J-beta primer mix drove a second PCR of 7 to 11 cycles. TCRdb reanalysed the 5' RACE reads using MiXCR and keeps one entry per CDR3 protein. The repertoire has approximately 780,000 distinct CDR3 sequences, around a quarter of them found once; the top ten carry around 3%. The CDR3 runs 15 residues. CDR1 is SQVTM, CDR2 ANQGSEA, per germline. Germline trimming cut 5 bases from V and 6 bases from J; bases unmatched to any gene: 13. This sample was also put to use in a study of T cells of mothers and their children.

The sequence was collected from a boy aged 5-17 years in good health. Sequenced material: blood. The chain combines TRBV29-1 with TRBJ2-1; 7 nucleotides agree with TRBD1. The chain's CDR3 is CSVHGDREYVNEQFF. CDR3 nucleotide sequence: TGCAGCGTTCACGGCGACAGGGAATATGTCAATGAGCAGTTCTTC.